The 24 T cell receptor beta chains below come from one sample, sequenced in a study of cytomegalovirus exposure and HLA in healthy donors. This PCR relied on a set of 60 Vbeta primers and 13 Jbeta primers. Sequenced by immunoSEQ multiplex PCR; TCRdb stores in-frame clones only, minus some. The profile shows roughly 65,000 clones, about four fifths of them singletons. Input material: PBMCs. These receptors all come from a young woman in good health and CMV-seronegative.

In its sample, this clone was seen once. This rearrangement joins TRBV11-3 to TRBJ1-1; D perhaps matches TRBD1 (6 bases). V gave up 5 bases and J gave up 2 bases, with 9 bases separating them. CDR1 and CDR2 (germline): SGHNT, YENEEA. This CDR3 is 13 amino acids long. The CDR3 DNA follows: TGTGCCAGCAGCCCCAGGGGAAACACTGAAGCTTTCTTT. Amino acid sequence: CASSPRGNTEAFF. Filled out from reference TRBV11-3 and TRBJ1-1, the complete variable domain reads EAGVVQSPRYKIIEKKQPVAFWCNPISGHNTLYWYLQNLGQGPELLIRYENEEAVDDSQLPKDRFSAERLKGVDSTLKIQPAELGDSAVYLCASSPRGNTEAFFGQGTRLTVV.

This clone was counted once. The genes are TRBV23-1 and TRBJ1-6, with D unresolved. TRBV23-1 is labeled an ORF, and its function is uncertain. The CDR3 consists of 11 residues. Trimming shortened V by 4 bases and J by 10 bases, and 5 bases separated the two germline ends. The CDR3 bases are TGCGCCAGCAGTCTACTCTCACCCCTCCACTTT. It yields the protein CASSLLSPLHF.

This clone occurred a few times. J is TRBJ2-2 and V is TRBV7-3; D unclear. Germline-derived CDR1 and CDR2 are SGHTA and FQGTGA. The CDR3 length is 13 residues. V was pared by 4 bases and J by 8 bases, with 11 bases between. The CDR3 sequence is CASSYPQVGELFF. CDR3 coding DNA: TGTGCCAGCAGCTATCCACAAGTAGGGGAGCTGTTTTTT.

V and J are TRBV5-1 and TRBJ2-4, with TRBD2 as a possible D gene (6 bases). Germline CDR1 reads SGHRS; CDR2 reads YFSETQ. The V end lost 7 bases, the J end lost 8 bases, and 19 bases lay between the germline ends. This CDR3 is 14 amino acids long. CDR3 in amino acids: CASRLTTTGDIQYF. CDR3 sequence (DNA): TGCGCCAGCCGTTTGACTACCACGGGAGACATTCAGTACTTC.

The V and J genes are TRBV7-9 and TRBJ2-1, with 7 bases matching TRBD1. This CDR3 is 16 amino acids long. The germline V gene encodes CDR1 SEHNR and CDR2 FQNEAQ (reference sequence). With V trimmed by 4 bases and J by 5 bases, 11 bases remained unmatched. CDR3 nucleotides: TGTGCCAGCAGCTCGGCCAACAGGGGATCTCACAATGAGCAGTTCTTC. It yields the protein CASSSANRGSHNEQFF. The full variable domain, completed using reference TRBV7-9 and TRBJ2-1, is DTGVSQNPRHKITKRGQNVTFRCDPISEHNRLYWYRQTLGQGPEFLTYFQNEAQLEKSRLLSDRFSAERPKGSFSTLEIQRTEQGDSAMYLCASSSANRGSHNEQFFGPGTRLTVL.

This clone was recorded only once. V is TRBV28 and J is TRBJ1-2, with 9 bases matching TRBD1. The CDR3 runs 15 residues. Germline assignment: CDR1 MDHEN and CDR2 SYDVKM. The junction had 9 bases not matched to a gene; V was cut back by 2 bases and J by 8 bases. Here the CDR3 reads CASSLIRDRAGGYTF. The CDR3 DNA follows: TGTGCCAGCAGTTTAATCCGGGACAGGGCTGGCGGCTACACCTTC.

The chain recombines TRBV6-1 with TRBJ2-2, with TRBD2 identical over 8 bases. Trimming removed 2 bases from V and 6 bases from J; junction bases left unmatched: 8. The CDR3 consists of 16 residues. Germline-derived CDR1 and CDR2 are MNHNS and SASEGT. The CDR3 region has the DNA TGTGCCAGCAGTGAAAGGGGGGGGACTAGGGCCGGGGAGCTGTTTTTT. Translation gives CASSERGGTRAGELFF.

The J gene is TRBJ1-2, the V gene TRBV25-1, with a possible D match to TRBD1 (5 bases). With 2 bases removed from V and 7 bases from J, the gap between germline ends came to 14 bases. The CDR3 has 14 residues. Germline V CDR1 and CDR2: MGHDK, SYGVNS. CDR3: CASSEGAARLGYTF. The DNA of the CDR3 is TGTGCCAGCAGTGAAGGGGCAGCCCGACTTGGCTACACCTTC.

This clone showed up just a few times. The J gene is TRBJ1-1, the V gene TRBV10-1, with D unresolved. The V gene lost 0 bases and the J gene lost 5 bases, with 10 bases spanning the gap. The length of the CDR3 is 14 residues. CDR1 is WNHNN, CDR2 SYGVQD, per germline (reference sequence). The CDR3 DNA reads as TGCGCCAGCAGTGAGTCCGGGAGGGAGACTGAAGCTTTCTTT. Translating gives CASSESGRETEAFF.

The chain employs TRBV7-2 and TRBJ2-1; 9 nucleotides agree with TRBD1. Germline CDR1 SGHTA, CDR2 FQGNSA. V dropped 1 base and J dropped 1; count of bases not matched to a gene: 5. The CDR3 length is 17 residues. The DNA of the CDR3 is TGTGCCAGCAGCTTAGTTGGGACAGGGAGGTCCTACAATGAGCAGTTCTTC. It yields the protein CASSLVGTGRSYNEQFF.

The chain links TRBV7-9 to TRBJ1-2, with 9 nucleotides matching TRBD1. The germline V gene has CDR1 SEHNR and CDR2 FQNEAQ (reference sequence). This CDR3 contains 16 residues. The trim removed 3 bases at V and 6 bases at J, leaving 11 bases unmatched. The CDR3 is CASSFVGPGTGNGYTF. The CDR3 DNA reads TGTGCCAGCAGCTTTGTTGGCCCCGGGACAGGGAATGGCTACACCTTC.

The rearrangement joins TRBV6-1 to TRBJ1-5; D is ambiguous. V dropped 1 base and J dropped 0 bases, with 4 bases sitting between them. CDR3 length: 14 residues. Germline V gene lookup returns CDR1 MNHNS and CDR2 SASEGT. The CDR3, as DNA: TGTGCCAGCAGTGAAGAGAGTAGCAATCAGCCCCAGCATTTT. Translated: CASSEESSNQPQHF.

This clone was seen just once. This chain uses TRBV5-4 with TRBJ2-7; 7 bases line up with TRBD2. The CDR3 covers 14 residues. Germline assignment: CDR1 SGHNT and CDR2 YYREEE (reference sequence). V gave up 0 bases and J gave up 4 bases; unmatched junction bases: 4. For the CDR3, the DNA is TGTGCCAGCAGCTTGGATTCGCGGGGGTACGAGCAGTACTTC. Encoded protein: CASSLDSRGYEQYF.

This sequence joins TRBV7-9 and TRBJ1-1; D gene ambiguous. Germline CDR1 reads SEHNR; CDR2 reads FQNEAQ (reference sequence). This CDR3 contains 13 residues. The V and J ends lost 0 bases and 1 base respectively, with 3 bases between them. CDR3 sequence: CASSLAQNTEAFF. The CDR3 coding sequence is TGTGCCAGCAGCTTAGCACAGAACACTGAAGCTTTCTTT.

The CDR3 region is CASSYSRSGRGLGTYNEQFF. DNA for the CDR3: TGTGCCAGCAGTTACTCAAGGTCCGGTAGGGGCCTGGGGACCTACAATGAGCAGTTCTTC. This rearrangement joins TRBV6-7 to TRBJ2-1, with D possibly TRBD1 on 5 matching bases. TRBV6-7 is known as an ORF, though its function is uncertain. The CDR3 loop spans 20 amino acids. The V gene lost 0 bases and the J gene lost 2 bases, with 23 bases spanning the gap.

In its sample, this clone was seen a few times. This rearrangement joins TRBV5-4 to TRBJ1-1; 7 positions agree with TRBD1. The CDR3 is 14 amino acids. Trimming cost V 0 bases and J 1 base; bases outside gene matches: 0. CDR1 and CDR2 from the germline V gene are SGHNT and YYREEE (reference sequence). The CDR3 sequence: CASSLDRGNTEAFF. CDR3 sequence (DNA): TGTGCCAGCAGCTTGGACAGGGGGAACACTGAAGCTTTCTTT. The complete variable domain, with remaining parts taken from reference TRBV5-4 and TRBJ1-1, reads ETGVTQSPTHLIKTRGQQVTLRCSSQSGHNTVSWYQQALGQGPQFIFQYYREEENGRGNFPPRFSGLQFPNYSSELNVNALELDDSALYLCASSLDRGNTEAFFGQGTRLTVV.

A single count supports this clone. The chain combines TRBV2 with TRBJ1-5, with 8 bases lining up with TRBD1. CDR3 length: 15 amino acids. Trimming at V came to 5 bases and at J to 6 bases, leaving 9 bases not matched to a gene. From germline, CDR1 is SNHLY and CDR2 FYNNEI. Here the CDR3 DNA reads TGTGCCAGCAGTACGGACAGGGTGAGGATTCAGCCCCAGCATTTT. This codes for CASSTDRVRIQPQHF.

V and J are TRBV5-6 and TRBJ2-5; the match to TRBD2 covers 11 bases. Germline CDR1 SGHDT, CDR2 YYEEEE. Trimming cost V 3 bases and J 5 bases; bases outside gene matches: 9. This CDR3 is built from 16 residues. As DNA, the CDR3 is TGTGCCAGCAGCTGGGGGCTAGCGGGAGGCTACGAGACCCAGTACTTC. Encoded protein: CASSWGLAGGYETQYF.

The CDR3 reads CASSLTGEETQYF. The CDR3 nucleotides are TGTGCCAGCAGCTTAACAGGAGAAGAGACCCAGTACTTC. The chain recombines TRBV7-9 with TRBJ2-5; TRBD1 might be the D (5 bases). Deletions cut 2 bases from V and 3 bases from J, with 7 bases between. This CDR3 has 13 residues. Germline values: CDR1 SEHNR, CDR2 FQNEAQ (reference sequence). The whole variable domain, remainder taken from reference TRBV7-9 and TRBJ2-5, is DTGVSQNPRHKITKRGQNVTFRCDPISEHNRLYWYRQTLGQGPEFLTYFQNEAQLEKSRLLSDRFSAERPKGSFSTLEIQRTEQGDSAMYLCASSLTGEETQYFGPGTRLLVL.

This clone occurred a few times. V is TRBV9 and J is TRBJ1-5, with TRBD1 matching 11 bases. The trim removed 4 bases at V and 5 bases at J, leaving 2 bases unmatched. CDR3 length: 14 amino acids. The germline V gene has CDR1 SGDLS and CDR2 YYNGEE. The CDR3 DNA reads TGTGCCAGCAGCCGGGGACAGGGGGATCAGCCCCAGCATTTT. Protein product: CASSRGQGDQPQHF.

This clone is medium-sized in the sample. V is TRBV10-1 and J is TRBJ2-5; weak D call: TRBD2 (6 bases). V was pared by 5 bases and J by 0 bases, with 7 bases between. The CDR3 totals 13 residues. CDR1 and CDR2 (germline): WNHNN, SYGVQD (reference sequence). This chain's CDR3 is CASSRDYQETQYF. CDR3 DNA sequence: TGCGCCAGCAGTCGGGACTACCAAGAGACCCAGTACTTC.

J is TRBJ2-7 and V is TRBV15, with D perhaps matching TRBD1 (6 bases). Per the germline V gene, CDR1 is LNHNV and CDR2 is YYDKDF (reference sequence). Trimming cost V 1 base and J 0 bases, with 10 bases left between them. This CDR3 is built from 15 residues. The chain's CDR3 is CATSRVGQSSYEQYF. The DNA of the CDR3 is TGTGCCACCAGCAGAGTTGGACAGAGCTCCTACGAGCAGTACTTC.

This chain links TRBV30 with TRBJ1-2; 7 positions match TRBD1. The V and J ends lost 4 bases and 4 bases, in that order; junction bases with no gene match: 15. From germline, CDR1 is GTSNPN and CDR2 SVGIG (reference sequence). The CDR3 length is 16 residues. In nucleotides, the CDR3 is TGTGCCTGGACCCTGACAATCCGGGACAGAGCCTATGGCTACACCTTC. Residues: CAWTLTIRDRAYGYTF.

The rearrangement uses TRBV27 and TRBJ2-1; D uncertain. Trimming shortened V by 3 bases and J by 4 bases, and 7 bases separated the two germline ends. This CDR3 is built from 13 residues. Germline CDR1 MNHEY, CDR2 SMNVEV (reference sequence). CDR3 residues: CASSFGGYNEQFF. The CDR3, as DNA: TGTGCCAGCAGTTTCGGCGGTTACAATGAGCAGTTCTTC.